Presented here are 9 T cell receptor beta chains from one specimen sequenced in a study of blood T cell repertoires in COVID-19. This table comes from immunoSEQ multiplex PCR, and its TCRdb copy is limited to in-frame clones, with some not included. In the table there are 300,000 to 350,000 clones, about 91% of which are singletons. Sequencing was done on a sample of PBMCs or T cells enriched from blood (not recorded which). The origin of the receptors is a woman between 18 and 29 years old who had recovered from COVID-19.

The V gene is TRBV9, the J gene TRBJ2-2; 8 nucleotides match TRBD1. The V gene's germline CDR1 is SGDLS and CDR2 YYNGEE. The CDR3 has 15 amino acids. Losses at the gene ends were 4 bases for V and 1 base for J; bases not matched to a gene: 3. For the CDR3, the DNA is TGTGCCAGCAGCACGACAGGGGTGAACACCGGGGAGCTGTTTTTT. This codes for CASSTTGVNTGELFF.

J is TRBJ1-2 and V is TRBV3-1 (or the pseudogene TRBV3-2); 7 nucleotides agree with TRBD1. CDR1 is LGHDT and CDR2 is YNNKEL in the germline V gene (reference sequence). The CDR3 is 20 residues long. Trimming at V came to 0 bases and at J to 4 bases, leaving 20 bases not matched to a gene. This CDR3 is CASSQDLVSAGGVISYGYTF. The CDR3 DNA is TGTGCCAGCAGCCAAGATTTAGTGTCGGCAGGGGGAGTAATCTCCTATGGCTACACCTTC.

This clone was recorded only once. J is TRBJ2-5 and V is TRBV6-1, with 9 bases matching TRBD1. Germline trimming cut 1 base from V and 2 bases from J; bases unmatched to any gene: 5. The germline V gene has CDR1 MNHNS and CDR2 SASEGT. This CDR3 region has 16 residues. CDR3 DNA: TGTGCCAGCAGTGAAGTTCACAGGGGGCGGCAAGAGACCCAGTACTTC. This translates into CASSEVHRGRQETQYF.

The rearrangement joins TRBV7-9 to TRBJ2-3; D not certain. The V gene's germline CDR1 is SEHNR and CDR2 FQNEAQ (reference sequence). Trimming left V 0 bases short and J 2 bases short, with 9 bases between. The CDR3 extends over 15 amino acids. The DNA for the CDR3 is TGTGCCAGCAGCTTAGCATCGAGACACACAGATACGCAGTATTTT. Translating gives CASSLASRHTDTQYF.

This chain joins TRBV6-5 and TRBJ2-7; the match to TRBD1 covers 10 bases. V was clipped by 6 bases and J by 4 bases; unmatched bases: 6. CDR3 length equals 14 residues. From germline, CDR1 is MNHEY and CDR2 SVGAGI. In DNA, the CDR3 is TGTGCCAGCAGACGTCGACAGGGGGCTTACGAGCAGTACTTC. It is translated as CASRRRQGAYEQYF.

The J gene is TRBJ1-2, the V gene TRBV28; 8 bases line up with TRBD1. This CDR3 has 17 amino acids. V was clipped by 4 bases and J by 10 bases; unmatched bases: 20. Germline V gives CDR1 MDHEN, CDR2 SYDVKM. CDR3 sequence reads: CASSYLTGDSDLIYYTF. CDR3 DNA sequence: TGTGCCAGCAGTTACCTGACAGGGGACTCCGATCTAATATACTACACCTTC.

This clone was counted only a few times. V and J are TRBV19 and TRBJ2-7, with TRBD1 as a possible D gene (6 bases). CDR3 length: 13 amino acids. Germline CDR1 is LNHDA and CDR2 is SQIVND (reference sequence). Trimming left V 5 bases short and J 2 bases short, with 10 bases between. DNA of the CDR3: TGTGCCAGTAGTGAGGGGGTCGCCTACGAGCAGTACTTC. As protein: CASSEGVAYEQYF.

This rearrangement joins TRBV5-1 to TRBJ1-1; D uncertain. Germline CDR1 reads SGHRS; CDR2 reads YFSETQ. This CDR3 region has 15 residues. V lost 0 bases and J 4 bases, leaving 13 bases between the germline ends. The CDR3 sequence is CASSLDPGPSTEAFF. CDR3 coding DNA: TGCGCCAGCAGCTTGGACCCGGGTCCCAGCACTGAAGCTTTCTTT. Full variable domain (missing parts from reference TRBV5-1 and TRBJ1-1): KAGVTQTPRYLIKTRGQQVTLSCSPISGHRSVSWYQQTPGQGLQFLFEYFSETQRNKGNFPGRFSGRQFSNSRSEMNVSTLELGDSALYLCASSLDPGPSTEAFFGQGTRLTVV.

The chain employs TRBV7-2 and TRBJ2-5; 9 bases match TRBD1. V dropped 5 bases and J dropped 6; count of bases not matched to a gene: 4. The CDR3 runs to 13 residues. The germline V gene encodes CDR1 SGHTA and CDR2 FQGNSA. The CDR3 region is CASSNRGQQTQYF. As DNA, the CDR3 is TGTGCCAGCAGCAACAGGGGGCAACAGACCCAGTACTTC.